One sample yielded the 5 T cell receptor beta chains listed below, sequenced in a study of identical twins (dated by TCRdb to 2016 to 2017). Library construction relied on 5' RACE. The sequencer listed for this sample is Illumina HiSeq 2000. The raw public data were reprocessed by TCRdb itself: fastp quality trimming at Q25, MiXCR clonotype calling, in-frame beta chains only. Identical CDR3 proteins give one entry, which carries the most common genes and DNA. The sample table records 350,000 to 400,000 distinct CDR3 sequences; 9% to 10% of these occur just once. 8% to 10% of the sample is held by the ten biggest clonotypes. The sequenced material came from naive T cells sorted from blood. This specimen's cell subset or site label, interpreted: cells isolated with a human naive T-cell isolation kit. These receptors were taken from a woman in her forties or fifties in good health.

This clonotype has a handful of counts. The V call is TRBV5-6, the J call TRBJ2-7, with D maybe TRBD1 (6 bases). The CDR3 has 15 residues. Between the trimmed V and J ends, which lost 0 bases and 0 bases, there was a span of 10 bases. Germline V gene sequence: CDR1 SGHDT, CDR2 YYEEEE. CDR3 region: CASSLGTGSSYEQYF. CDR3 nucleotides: TGTGCCAGCAGCTTGGGCACAGGGTCCTCCTACGAGCAGTACTTC.

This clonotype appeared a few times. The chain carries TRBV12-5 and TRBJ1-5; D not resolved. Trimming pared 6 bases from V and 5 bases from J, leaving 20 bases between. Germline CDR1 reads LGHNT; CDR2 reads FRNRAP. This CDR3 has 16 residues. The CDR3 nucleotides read TGTGCTAGTGGCCGATCAGGAGGAAGGTTCGATCAGCCCCAGCATTTT. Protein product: CASGRSGGRFDQPQHF.

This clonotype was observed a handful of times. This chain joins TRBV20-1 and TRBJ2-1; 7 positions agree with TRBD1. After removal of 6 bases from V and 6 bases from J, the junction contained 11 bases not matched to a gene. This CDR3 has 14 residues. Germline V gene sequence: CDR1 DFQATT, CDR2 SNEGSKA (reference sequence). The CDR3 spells CSAPHTGQFNEQFF. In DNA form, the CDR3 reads TGCAGTGCCCCCCACACGGGACAGTTCAATGAGCAGTTCTTC.

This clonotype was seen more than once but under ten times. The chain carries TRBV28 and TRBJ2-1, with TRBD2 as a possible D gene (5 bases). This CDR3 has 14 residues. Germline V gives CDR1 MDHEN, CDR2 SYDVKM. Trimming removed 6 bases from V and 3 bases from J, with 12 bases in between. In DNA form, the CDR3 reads TGTGCCAGCAGCCGGGGATCTGGCTACAATGAGCAGTTCTTC. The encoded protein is CASSRGSGYNEQFF.

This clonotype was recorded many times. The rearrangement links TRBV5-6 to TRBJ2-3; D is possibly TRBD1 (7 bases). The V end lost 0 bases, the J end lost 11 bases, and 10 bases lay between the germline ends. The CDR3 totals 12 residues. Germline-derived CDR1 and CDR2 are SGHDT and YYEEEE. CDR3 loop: CASSLGQGLQYF. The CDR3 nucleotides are TGTGCCAGCAGCTTGGGACAGGGACTGCAGTATTTT.